This T cell receptor (beta chain) was identified during a study of T cell responses to AZD1222 COVID-19 vaccine. General observations from the study: Just a handful of AZD1222 recipients were seropositive at baseline. Targeting of unmutated variant regions was reportedly seen in nearly half of spike-specific TCRs. Spike was spanned by vaccine-associated CD4 TCRs, with dominance at 160-218 and 743-854.

Profiled with immunoSEQ multiplex PCR; TCRdb holds only in-frame clones, not every one. Here the sample spans some 120,000 clones, 80% to 90% being singletons. With respect to this clone: Its target is not known.

Material: peripheral blood, obtained on day 0 of AZD1222 vaccination. This receptor was obtained from an adult in good health.

This chain's CDR3 is CASSERSVGFQPQHF. Here the CDR3 DNA reads TGTGCCAGCAGCGAACGTAGTGTTGGGTTTCAGCCCCAGCATTTT. The chain has TRBV2 and TRBJ1-5; no definite D call. Trimming removed 6 bases from V and 6 bases from J, with 18 bases in between. CDR3 size: 15 residues. Germline V CDR1 and CDR2: SNHLY, FYNNEI.